One and the same sample provided the 24 T cell receptor beta chains below, sequenced in a study of shared clonotypes between healthy human individuals (dated by TCRdb to 2019 to 2021). Receptors were amplified or captured by the immunoSEQ multiplex PCR assay. TCRdb carries this immuneACCESS record with in-frame sequences only. Its versions omit some clonotypes, under half of them owing to an unresolved V gene in the studies checked, with the rest unexplained. In all, the sample holds 850,000 to 1,200,000 clones, and 65% to 75% of those were seen once. Of the sample, 1.5% is held by the ten largest clones. Sequenced material: memory CD4+ T cells sorted from blood. The sample's cell subset or site label, decoded: CD45RA-negative fraction. All receptors derive from a man between 18 and 29 years old in good health.

The V call is TRBV7-6, the J call TRBJ1-1; the D is unclear. This CDR3 has 15 residues. With 4 bases removed from V and 0 bases from J, the gap between germline ends came to 12 bases. Germline CDR1 and CDR2: SGHVS and FNYEAQ. The CDR3 loop reads CASSSLGVLNTEAFF. The CDR3 DNA reads as TGTGCCAGCAGCTCCCTGGGCGTCCTGAACACTGAAGCTTTCTTT.

The rearrangement uses TRBV6-1 and TRBJ2-2, with TRBD1 identical over 8 bases. This CDR3 is 13 amino acids long. Trimming took 6 bases from V and 6 from J; bases not matched to a gene: 3. Germline CDR1 reads MNHNS; CDR2 reads SASEGT. CDR3 nucleotide sequence: TGTGCCAGCAGAGACAGGGGACCCGGGGAGCTGTTTTTT. This gives the protein CASRDRGPGELFF.

The genes are TRBV7-2 and TRBJ2-3, with D hard to call. The CDR3 runs 15 residues. CDR1 is SGHTA, CDR2 FQGNSA, per germline. V dropped 1 base and J dropped 2 bases, with 10 bases sitting between them. CDR3 bases: TGTGCCAGCAGCTTAGGTGGGATTAACACAGATACGCAGTATTTT. This codes for CASSLGGINTDTQYF.

This chain joins TRBV7-2 and TRBJ1-2; D might be TRBD1 (5 bases). V lost 3 bases to trimming and J lost 4 bases, with 12 bases between them. CDR3 size: 14 residues. The germline CDR1 and CDR2 sequences are SGHTA and FQGNSA. Here the CDR3 DNA reads TGTGCCAGCAGCTTGGGGAGGGGTGGCTATGGCTACACCTTC. Translated: CASSLGRGGYGYTF.

The chain carries TRBV19 and TRBJ2-2, with TRBD1 identical over 11 bases. The germline gives CDR1 LNHDA, CDR2 SQIVND (reference sequence). Unmatched junction bases numbered 5, after V lost 7 bases and J lost 4 bases. CDR3 size: 15 residues. DNA for the CDR3: TGTGCCAGTACGGACAGGGGGCGCCCCACCGGGGAGCTGTTTTTT. This encodes CASTDRGRPTGELFF.

The chain couples TRBV6-5 to TRBJ2-7; 9 bases map to TRBD2. The CDR3 covers 13 residues. The germline V gene has CDR1 MNHEY and CDR2 SVGAGI. V lost 6 bases to trimming and J lost 11 bases; unmatched junction nucleotides: 11. For the CDR3, the DNA is TGTGCCAGCAGCCTCACTAGCGGGCGGTCGGAGTACTTC. As protein: CASSLTSGRSEYF.

This clone was seen many times. The rearrangement uses TRBV10-1 and TRBJ2-1; D remains unclear. Germline V CDR1 and CDR2: WNHNN, SYGVQD (reference sequence). This CDR3 is 14 amino acids long. V was cut by 2 bases and J by 2 bases, with 7 bases left in between. CDR3 region: CASSEGKTYNEQFF. In nucleotides, the CDR3 is TGCGCCAGCAGTGAGGGGAAGACCTACAATGAGCAGTTCTTC.

This clone was seen ten or more times. The chain recombines TRBV19 with TRBJ2-3, with 9 nucleotides matching TRBD1. Germline V CDR1 and CDR2: LNHDA, SQIVND (reference sequence). The CDR3 runs to 12 residues. V shed 5 bases, J shed 10 bases, and the junction held 4 bases outside the gene matches. CDR3 sequence: CASSDRTGAQYF. CDR3 coding DNA: TGTGCCAGTAGTGATCGGACAGGGGCGCAGTATTTT.

V usage is TRBV27 and J usage is TRBJ1-2; no definite D call. CDR3 size: 13 residues. Germline V gene sequence: CDR1 MNHEY, CDR2 SMNVEV (reference sequence). V was pared by 2 bases and J by 6 bases, with 10 bases between. CDR3 sequence: CASSLQGPDGYTF. CDR3 coding DNA: TGTGCCAGCAGTTTACAAGGGCCAGATGGCTACACCTTC.

The chain combines TRBV5-8 with TRBJ2-7, with 9 nucleotides matching TRBD1. Germline CDR1 SGHTS, CDR2 YDEGEE. V lost 5 bases, J lost 2 bases, and 8 bases stayed unmatched. The CDR3 consists of 15 residues. DNA of the CDR3: TGTGCCAGCAGATCGACCGGGACAGGGACCTACGAGCAGTACTTC. As protein: CASRSTGTGTYEQYF. The full variable domain, with the rest looked up from reference TRBV5-8 and TRBJ2-7, is EAGVTQSPTHLIKTRGQQATLRCSPISGHTSVYWYQQALGLGLQFLLWYDEGEERNRGNFPPRFSGRQFPNYSSELNVNALELEDSALYLCASRSTGTGTYEQYFGPGTRLTVT.

The chain uses TRBV5-4 and TRBJ2-3, with 8 bases that match TRBD2. Germline CDR1 and CDR2: SGHNT and YYREEE (reference sequence). The CDR3 is 14 residues long. After removal of 4 bases from V and 2 bases from J, the junction contained 3 bases not matched to a gene. CDR3 bases: TGTGCCAGCAGCGACGGGGGGGCCACAGATACGCAGTATTTT. Its protein is CASSDGGATDTQYF. Looking up the rest from reference TRBV5-4 and TRBJ2-3 gives the full variable domain: ETGVTQSPTHLIKTRGQQVTLRCSSQSGHNTVSWYQQALGQGPQFIFQYYREEENGRGNFPPRFSGLQFPNYSSELNVNALELDDSALYLCASSDGGATDTQYFGPGTRLTVL.

The chain has TRBV7-3 and TRBJ2-1; 10 positions match TRBD1. Germline V gene lookup returns CDR1 SGHTA and CDR2 FQGTGA. Unmatched junction bases numbered 4, after V lost 4 bases and J lost 4 bases. The CDR3 is 15 residues long. The CDR3 loop reads CASSSGQGSYNEQFF. The CDR3 DNA sequence: TGTGCCAGCAGCTCGGGACAGGGGTCTTACAATGAGCAGTTCTTC.

The V gene is TRBV19, the J gene TRBJ2-3; perhaps TRBD2 as D (6 bases). This CDR3 region has 16 residues. Trimming removed 6 bases at V and 4 bases at J, with 20 bases between. The germline V gene encodes CDR1 LNHDA and CDR2 SQIVND (reference sequence). The CDR3 reads CASSPVATPGADTQYF. The CDR3 DNA reads as TGTGCCAGTAGCCCGGTAGCGACCCCGGGAGCAGATACGCAGTATTTT.

The gene calls are TRBV28 and TRBJ1-3, with D possibly TRBD1 on 6 matching bases. The germline CDR1 and CDR2 sequences are MDHEN and SYDVKM. V was shortened by 3 bases and J by 4 bases, with 10 bases between the two germline ends. The CDR3 has 14 amino acids. The CDR3 loop is CASSLDSAGNTIYF. CDR3 nucleotides: TGTGCCAGCAGTTTGGACAGCGCCGGAAACACCATATATTTT.

The CDR3 sequence is CASGSPGLATFF. The CDR3 DNA reads TGTGCTAGTGGTTCGCCGGGACTAGCGACCTTCTTC. The V and J genes are TRBV12-5 and TRBJ2-1, with 10 nucleotides matching TRBD2. The germline CDR1 and CDR2 sequences are LGHNT and FRNRAP. The J segment lost 16 bases and the V segment lost 4 bases, leaving 7 bases of the junction unmatched. This CDR3 has 12 residues.

The chain couples TRBV10-2 to TRBJ1-6, with D possibly matching TRBD1 (6 bases). CDR1 and CDR2 (germline): WSHSY, SAAADI. V was shortened by 0 bases and J by 7 bases, with 13 bases between the two germline ends. The CDR3 extends over 16 amino acids. Here the CDR3 reads CASSESSRGGNSPLHF. The CDR3 DNA reads TGCGCCAGCAGTGAGTCGAGCAGGGGCGGAAATTCACCCCTCCACTTT.

This sequence joins TRBV5-1 and TRBJ2-3; D could derive from TRBD1 or TRBD2 (6 bases each). CDR3 size: 16 residues. Germline V gives CDR1 SGHRS, CDR2 YFSETQ. V was clipped by 0 bases and J by 0 bases, with 11 bases between them. The CDR3, as DNA: TGCGCCAGCAGCTTGGGCGGGACAACTAGCACAGATACGCAGTATTTT. This encodes CASSLGGTTSTDTQYF.

The rearrangement links TRBV27 to TRBJ1-5, with a possible D match to TRBD1 (5 bases). The length of the CDR3 is 14 residues. Germline V CDR1 and CDR2: MNHEY, SMNVEV (reference sequence). Deletions cut 6 bases from V and 6 bases from J, with 15 bases between. DNA of the CDR3: TGTGCCAGCAGAAGTCAGGGTATGCGTCAGCCCCAGCATTTT. Protein: CASRSQGMRQPQHF.

This chain uses TRBV7-8 with TRBJ2-2; 8 bases line up with TRBD2. The trim removed 5 bases at V and 0 bases at J, leaving 11 bases unmatched. Germline CDR1 reads SGHVS; CDR2 reads FQNEAQ. This CDR3 contains 18 residues. The DNA for the CDR3 is TGTGCCAGCAGCCCCGTCCGGAGGGGACTAGCGAACACCGGGGAGCTGTTTTTT. Translating it yields CASSPVRRGLANTGELFF.

The chain couples TRBV7-8 to TRBJ2-3, with D unclear. Germline-derived CDR1 and CDR2 are SGHVS and FQNEAQ. The CDR3 contains 14 residues. The ends were cut back, 4 bases at V and 4 bases at J, with 12 bases in the middle. The CDR3 sequence is CASSSNSRADTQYF. The CDR3 region has the DNA TGTGCCAGCAGCTCTAACTCCCGCGCAGATACGCAGTATTTT.

The rearrangement links TRBV6-1 to TRBJ2-7; TRBD1 matches at 9 bases. Germline V gives CDR1 MNHNS, CDR2 SASEGT. V shed 5 bases, J shed 4 bases, and the junction held 6 bases outside the gene matches. This CDR3 is built from 14 residues. The DNA for the CDR3 is TGTGCCAGCAGTTTGGACAGGGGAGCTTACGAGCAGTACTTC. Translated: CASSLDRGAYEQYF.

A note on this clone: Other DNA sequences in the same sample also yield this CDR3. The genes are TRBV19 and TRBJ2-1; D gene unclear. From germline, CDR1 is LNHDA and CDR2 SQIVND (reference sequence). CDR3 length: 12 residues. With 3 bases removed from V and 7 bases from J, the gap between germline ends came to 7 bases. The CDR3 reads CASSIGRNEQFF. For the CDR3, the DNA is TGTGCCAGTAGTATCGGAAGGAATGAGCAGTTCTTC.

This chain joins TRBV5-1 and TRBJ1-4, with D tentatively TRBD1 (6 bases). The V end was cut by 1 base, the J end by 5 bases, with 9 bases between. The length of the CDR3 is 14 residues. CDR1 SGHRS and CDR2 YFSETQ come from the germline V gene. CDR3 DNA: TGCGCCAGCAGCTTGACAGGGCCGAATGAAAAACTGTTTTTT. It codes for CASSLTGPNEKLFF.

In this sample, this clone turned up many times. The J gene is TRBJ1-5, the V gene TRBV5-5; possible D gene TRBD1, 5 bases. The V end lost 0 bases, the J end lost 0 bases, and 10 bases lay between the germline ends. Germline V gene data show CDR1 as SGHKS and CDR2 as YYEKEE (reference sequence). The CDR3 consists of 16 residues. CDR3 sequence: CASSLDWGYSNQPQHF. CDR3 DNA: TGTGCCAGCAGCTTGGATTGGGGGTATAGCAATCAGCCCCAGCATTTT.